This is a list of T cell receptor beta chains from one sample in a study of blood T cell repertoires in COVID-19. Libraries were prepared by immunoSEQ multiplex PCR; TCRdb keeps only in-frame clonotypes and omits some of them. In the table there are roughly 230,000 clones, 82% of which are singletons. Sample: PBMCs or T cells enriched from blood (not recorded which). These TCRs come from a woman aged 60 to 75 who had recovered from COVID-19. The CDR3 runs from the conserved cysteine through the conserved F or W. The D gene is left open where the match is weak. Only some rows state a clone size, as once, few, many or a class for expanded clones.

V gene	D gene	J gene	clone size	CDR3 DNA	CDR3 protein
TRBV6-2/TRBV6-3	TRBD2	TRBJ2-5	once	TGTGCCAGCAGTTATGACGGGGGGACGAAGACCCAGTACTTC	CASSYDGGTKTQYF
TRBV12-5	TRBD1	TRBJ2-1	.	TGTGCTAGTGGTTCGGGACAGGGTTATGAGCAGTTCTTC	CASGSGQGYEQFF
TRBV30	TRBD1	TRBJ1-1	.	TGTGCCTGGAGTCCCCCTGACAGGGATGGTGAAGCTTTCTTT	CAWSPPDRDGEAFF
TRBV10-2	TRBD1	TRBJ1-2	once	TGCGCCAGCACCCGAGACAGGGTCTATGGCTACACCTTC	CASTRDRVYGYTF
TRBV19	.	TRBJ1-5	.	TGTGCCAGTAGTATCCCCTATCGGGGGGGCGACCAGCCCCAGCATTTT	CASSIPYRGGDQPQHF
TRBV7-9	TRBD1	TRBJ2-3	.	TGTGCCAGCAGCTTAGCCGGGACAGGGGGTAAGCATACGCAGTATTTT	CASSLAGTGGKHTQYF
TRBV7-2	.	TRBJ2-5	.	TGTGCCAGCAGGAGCGGAGGTAGGGAGACCCAGTACTTC	CASRSGGRETQYF
TRBV10-1	.	TRBJ1-1	few	TGCGCCAGCAGCGGAACAGGGAGCACTGAAGCTTTCTTT	CASSGTGSTEAFF
TRBV19	TRBD1	TRBJ1-4	once	TGTGCCAGTAGTCGGGGACAGGTGGGGGAAAAACTGTTTTTT	CASSRGQVGEKLFF
TRBV5-8	.	TRBJ2-1	once	TGTGCCAGCAGCTTTGCCGCTAGCGTCTCCTACAATGAGCAGTTCTTC	CASSFAASVSYNEQFF
TRBV6-5	.	TRBJ2-5	.	TGTGCCAGCAAAAACCGCGCGATAACGGAGACCCAGTACTTC	CASKNRAITETQYF
TRBV11-2	.	TRBJ2-2	.	TGTGCCAGCACCCTAAGGGGCACCGGGGAGCTGTTTTTT	CASTLRGTGELFF
TRBV7-2	.	TRBJ2-5	few	TGTGCCAGCAGCTTCTCCGAGACCCAGTACTTC	CASSFSETQYF
TRBV7-9	.	TRBJ1-6	.	TGTGCCAGCAGCCGGATGGAGAATTCACCCCTCCACTTT	CASSRMENSPLHF
TRBV12-3/TRBV12-4	TRBD1	TRBJ1-1	few	TGTGCCAGCAGTATCGGACAGGGGGCGGAAGCTTTCTTT	CASSIGQGAEAFF
TRBV6-4	.	TRBJ2-2	.	TGTGCCAGCAGTGCAGGGGTGGACACCGGGGAGCTGTTTTTT	CASSAGVDTGELFF
TRBV27	.	TRBJ2-5	.	TGTGCCAGCAGTTCGGACTATTCCCTCGAAGAGACCCAGTACTTC	CASSSDYSLEETQYF
TRBV19	TRBD1	TRBJ2-2	.	TGTGCCACAAGGGACAGAACGAACACCGGGGAGCTGTTTTTT	CATRDRTNTGELFF
TRBV7-2	TRBD1	TRBJ1-1	.	TGTGCCAGCAGCCTCGACCAGGGGGCGAGGGCTGAAGCTTTCTTT	CASSLDQGARAEAFF
TRBV12-5	TRBD2	TRBJ2-5	.	TGTGCTAGTGGTTTGAGGCTAGCGGGGGGGCAAGAGACCCAGTACTTC	CASGLRLAGGQETQYF
TRBV12-5	TRBD1	TRBJ2-5	.	TGTGCTAGTGGTTCCGGACAGGGGAAAGAGACCCAGTACTTC	CASGSGQGKETQYF
TRBV3-1/TRBV3-2	.	TRBJ1-2	.	TGTGCCACCCACGGGAGGGGCATTGGCTACACCTTC	CATHGRGIGYTF
TRBV7-2	.	TRBJ2-3	.	TGTGCCAGCAGGACAACAGGAACAGATACGCAGTATTTT	CASRTTGTDTQYF
TRBV29-1	TRBD1	TRBJ1-1	.	TGCAGCGCCGAGAGGACAGGGCGAACTGAAGCTTTCTTT	CSAERTGRTEAFF
TRBV7-9	TRBD1	TRBJ2-6	many	TGTGCCAGCAAGAAAGACAGGGGGATCTCTCTTGGGGCCAACGTCCTGACTTTC	CASKKDRGISLGANVLTF
TRBV7-2	TRBD1	TRBJ2-6	.	TGTGCCAGCAGCCCTGGGACAGCTGGGGCCAACGTCCTGACTTTC	CASSPGTAGANVLTF
TRBV20-1	.	TRBJ1-2	.	TGCAGTGCTAGTATACAGAACTATGGCTACACCTTC	CSASIQNYGYTF
TRBV9	TRBD2	TRBJ2-1	.	TGTGCCAGCAGCCCGCGGGAGGGTCTCTACAATGAGCAGTTCTTC	CASSPREGLYNEQFF
TRBV10-1	TRBD1	TRBJ1-1	.	TGCGCCAGCAGTGAGTCGACAGGGAGGAACACTGAAGCTTTCTTT	CASSESTGRNTEAFF
TRBV15	TRBD2	TRBJ2-7	.	TGTGCCACCAGCAGAGATCTTAGTAGCGGGGGCTACGAGCAGTACTTC	CATSRDLSSGGYEQYF
TRBV19	.	TRBJ1-5	.	TGTGCCAGTAGTCTCCGGGGAGGGAGCAATCAGCCCCAGCATTTT	CASSLRGGSNQPQHF
TRBV18	TRBD1	TRBJ1-1	.	TGTGCCAGCTCACCCAGACAGGGGCCAAACACTGAAGCTTTCTTT	CASSPRQGPNTEAFF
TRBV5-4	.	TRBJ2-7	.	TGTGCCAGCAGCCGACAGACAGATCCTTCCTACGAGCAGTACTTC	CASSRQTDPSYEQYF
TRBV29-1	TRBD1	TRBJ1-1	.	TGCAGCGTTGTGCGACAGGGCTCTGAAGCTTTCTTT	CSVVRQGSEAFF
TRBV7-2	TRBD1	TRBJ1-1	.	TGTGCCAGCAGCTTTGGGACAGGGAAAGCTTTCTTT	CASSFGTGKAFF
TRBV11-2	TRBD1	TRBJ2-7	.	TGTGCCAGCAGCTTACGTCCGGGACAGGGGGCCCACGAGCAGTACTTC	CASSLRPGQGAHEQYF
TRBV12-3/TRBV12-4	.	TRBJ1-1	once	TGTGCCAGCAGTTGGGGCTTGAACACTGAAGCTTTCTTT	CASSWGLNTEAFF
TRBV7-9	TRBD1	TRBJ2-5	.	TGTGCCAGCAGCCGGGACAGCGGCAGGGAGACCCAGTACTTC	CASSRDSGRETQYF
TRBV3-1/TRBV3-2	.	TRBJ1-2	.	TGTGCCAGCAGCCGCTCTCAGGGTAAATTTGGCTACACCTTC	CASSRSQGKFGYTF
TRBV20-1	.	TRBJ1-2	.	TGCAGTGCTAGGGCCGACTATGGCTACACCTTC	CSARADYGYTF
TRBV15	.	TRBJ2-6	.	TGTGCCACCAGCCGGGGGAAAGACTCTGGGGCCAACGTCCTGACTTTC	CATSRGKDSGANVLTF
TRBV10-2	TRBD2	TRBJ2-2	.	TGCGCCACTGGACTAGCGGGGACCAACACCGGGGAGCTGTTTTTT	CATGLAGTNTGELFF
TRBV5-1	.	TRBJ1-5	.	TGCGCCAGCAGCTTGGCCGAGAATCAGCCCCAGCATTTT	CASSLAENQPQHF
TRBV19	TRBD1	TRBJ2-5	.	TGTGCCAGTAGTTTGACCGGGACAGGGATGGGAGAGACCCAGTACTTC	CASSLTGTGMGETQYF
TRBV6-6	.	TRBJ1-3	.	TGTGCCAGCAGTTCCTTTGGCCAGGGAAGAAACACCATATATTTT	CASSSFGQGRNTIYF
TRBV24-1	TRBD2	TRBJ2-3	.	TGTGCCACCAGTGACCCCCGGGGGGTGGGAGATACGCAGTATTTT	CATSDPRGVGDTQYF
TRBV5-8	.	TRBJ1-5	few	TGTGCCAGCAGTTTTAGGGGACCCCAGCATTTT	CASSFRGPQHF
TRBV20-1	TRBD2	TRBJ2-1	.	TGCAGTGCTAGTTCCCTGACGGGAGGGAAACACAATGAGCAGTTCTTC	CSASSLTGGKHNEQFF
TRBV3-1/TRBV3-2	TRBD1	TRBJ2-7	.	TGTGCCAGCAGCCGACAGGGGGCCTACGAGCAGTACTTC	CASSRQGAYEQYF
TRBV27	TRBD2	TRBJ2-5	.	TGTGCCAGCAGAACCCGACTAGCGGTTGACCAAGAGACCCAGTACTTC	CASRTRLAVDQETQYF
TRBV12-3/TRBV12-4	TRBD1	TRBJ1-1	.	TGTGCCAGCAGTTTTGACAGGGGGGGTGAAGCTTTCTTT	CASSFDRGGEAFF
TRBV19	TRBD1	TRBJ1-5	.	TGTGCCAGTACCGCCGCCGAACAGGGGCTGGCGCCCCAGCATTTT	CASTAAEQGLAPQHF
TRBV5-1	.	TRBJ2-1	.	TGCGCCAGCAGCTTGGCCTTAAGGACTCTACGGGGGACCTACAATGAGCAGTTCTTC	CASSLALRTLRGTYNEQFF
TRBV7-9	.	TRBJ1-6	.	TGTGCCAGCAGCTCTGTTGGAGGGAATTCACCCCTCCACTTT	CASSSVGGNSPLHF
TRBV12-5	.	TRBJ2-3	.	TGTGCTAGTGGTTATCGACTAGGACGGGGAGATACGCAGTATTTT	CASGYRLGRGDTQYF
TRBV7-2	.	TRBJ1-3	.	TGTGCCAGCAGCTCTCGAGGGAGGGTTCACGGAAACACCATATATTTT	CASSSRGRVHGNTIYF
TRBV28	.	TRBJ2-5	few	TGTGCCAGCAGTTTAGTCACAGGGGGGGGGTCCCAGTACTTC	CASSLVTGGGSQYF
TRBV19	.	TRBJ1-6	.	TGTGCCAGTAGTATAGATGTGAGAAATTCACCCCTCCACTTT	CASSIDVRNSPLHF
TRBV6-5	TRBD2	TRBJ2-3	.	TGTGCCAGCAGTTCACTAGCGGGGGGGCAAGATACGCAGTATTTT	CASSSLAGGQDTQYF